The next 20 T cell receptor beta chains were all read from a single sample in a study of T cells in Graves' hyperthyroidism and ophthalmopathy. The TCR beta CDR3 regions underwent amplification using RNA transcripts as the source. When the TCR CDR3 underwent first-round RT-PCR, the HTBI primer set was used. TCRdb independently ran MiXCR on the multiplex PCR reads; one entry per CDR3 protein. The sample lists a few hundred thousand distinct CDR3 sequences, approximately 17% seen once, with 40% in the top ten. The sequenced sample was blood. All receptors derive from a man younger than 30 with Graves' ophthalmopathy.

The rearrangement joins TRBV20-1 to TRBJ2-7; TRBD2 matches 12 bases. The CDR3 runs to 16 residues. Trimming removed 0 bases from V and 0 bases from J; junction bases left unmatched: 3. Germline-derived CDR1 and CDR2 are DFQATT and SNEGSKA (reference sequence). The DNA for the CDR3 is TGCAGTGCTAGAGATTTACTAGCGGGGGGCTCCTACGAGCAGTACTTC. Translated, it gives CSARDLLAGGSYEQYF.

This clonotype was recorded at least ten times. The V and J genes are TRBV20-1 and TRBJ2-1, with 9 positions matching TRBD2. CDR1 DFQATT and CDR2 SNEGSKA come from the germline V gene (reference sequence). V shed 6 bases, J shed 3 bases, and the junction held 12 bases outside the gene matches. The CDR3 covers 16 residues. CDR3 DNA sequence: TGCAGTGCCAACCCCATAGCGGGGGCCCTCTACAATGAGCAGTTCTTC. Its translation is CSANPIAGALYNEQFF.

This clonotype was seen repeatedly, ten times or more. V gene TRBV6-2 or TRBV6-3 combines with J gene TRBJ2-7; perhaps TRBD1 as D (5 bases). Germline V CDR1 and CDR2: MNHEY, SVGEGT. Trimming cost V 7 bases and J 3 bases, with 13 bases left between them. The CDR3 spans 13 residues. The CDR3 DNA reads TGTGCCAGCAACATGGACAAGGGCTACGAGCAGTACTTC. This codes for CASNMDKGYEQYF.

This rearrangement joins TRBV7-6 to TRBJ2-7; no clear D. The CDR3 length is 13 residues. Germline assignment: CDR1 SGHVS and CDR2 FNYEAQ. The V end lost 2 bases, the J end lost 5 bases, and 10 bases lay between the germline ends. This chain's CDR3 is CASSLNGVDEQYF. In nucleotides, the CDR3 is TGTGCCAGCAGCTTAAATGGTGTCGACGAGCAGTACTTC.

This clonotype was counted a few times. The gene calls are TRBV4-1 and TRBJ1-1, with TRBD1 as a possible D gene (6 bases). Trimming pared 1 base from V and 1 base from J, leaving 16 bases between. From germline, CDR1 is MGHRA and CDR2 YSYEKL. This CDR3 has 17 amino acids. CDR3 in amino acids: CASSQGGLTSTNTEAFF. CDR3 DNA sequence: TGCGCCAGCAGCCAAGGGGGGCTTACTAGCACGAACACTGAAGCTTTCTTT.

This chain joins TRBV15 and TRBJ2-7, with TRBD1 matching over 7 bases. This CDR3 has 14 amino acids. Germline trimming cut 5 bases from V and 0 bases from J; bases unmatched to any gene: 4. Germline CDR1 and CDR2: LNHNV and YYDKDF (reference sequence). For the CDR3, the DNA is TGTGCCACCAGCTTTTCAGGGGGCTCCTACGAGCAGTACTTC. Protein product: CATSFSGGSYEQYF. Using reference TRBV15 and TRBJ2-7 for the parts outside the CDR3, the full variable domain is DAMVIQNPRYQVTQFGKPVTLSCSQTLNHNVMYWYQQKSSQAPKLLFHYYDKDFNNEADTPDNFQSRRPNTSFCFLDIRSPGLGDTAMYLCATSFSGGSYEQYFGPGTRLTVT.

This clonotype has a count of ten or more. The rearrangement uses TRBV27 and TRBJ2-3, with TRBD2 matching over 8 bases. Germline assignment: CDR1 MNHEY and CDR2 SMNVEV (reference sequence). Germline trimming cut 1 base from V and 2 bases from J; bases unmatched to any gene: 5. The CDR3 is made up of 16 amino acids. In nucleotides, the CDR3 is TGTGCCAGCAGTTTATTCGGGCGGGGGGCCACAGATACGCAGTATTTT. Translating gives CASSLFGRGATDTQYF.

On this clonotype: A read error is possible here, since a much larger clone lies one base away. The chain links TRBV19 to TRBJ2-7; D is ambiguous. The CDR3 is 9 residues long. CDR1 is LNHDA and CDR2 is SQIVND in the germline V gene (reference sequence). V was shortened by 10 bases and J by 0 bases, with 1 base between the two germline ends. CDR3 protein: CANSYEQYF. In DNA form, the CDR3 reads TGTGCCAACTCCTACGAGCAGTACTTC. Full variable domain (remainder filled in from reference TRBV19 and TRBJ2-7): DGGITQSPKYLFRKEGQNVTLSCEQNLNHDAMYWYRQDPGQGLRLIYYSQIVNDFQKGDIAEGYSVSREKKESFPLTVTSAQKNPTAFYLCANSYEQYFGPGTRLTVT.

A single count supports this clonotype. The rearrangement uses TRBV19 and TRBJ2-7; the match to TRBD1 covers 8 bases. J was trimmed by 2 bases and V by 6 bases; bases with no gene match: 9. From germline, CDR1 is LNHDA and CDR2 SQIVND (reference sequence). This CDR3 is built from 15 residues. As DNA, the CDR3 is TGTGCCAGTAGCGCCAGGGACAGGCTCACCTACGAGCAGTACTTC. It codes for CASSARDRLTYEQYF.

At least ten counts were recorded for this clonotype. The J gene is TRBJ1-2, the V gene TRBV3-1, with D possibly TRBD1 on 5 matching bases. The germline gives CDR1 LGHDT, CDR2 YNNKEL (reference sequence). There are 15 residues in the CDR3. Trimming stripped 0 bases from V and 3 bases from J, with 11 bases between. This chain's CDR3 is CASSQDKSRDYGYTF. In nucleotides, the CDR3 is TGTGCCAGCAGCCAAGATAAAAGCAGGGACTATGGCTACACCTTC.

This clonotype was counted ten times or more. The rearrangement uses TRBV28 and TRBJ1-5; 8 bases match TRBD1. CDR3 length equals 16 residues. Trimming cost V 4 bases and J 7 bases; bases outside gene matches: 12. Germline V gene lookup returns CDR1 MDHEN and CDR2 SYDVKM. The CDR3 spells CASSSPAAGGFQPQHF. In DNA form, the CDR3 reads TGTGCCAGCAGTTCCCCCGCCGCAGGGGGCTTCCAGCCCCAGCATTTT.

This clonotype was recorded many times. The CDR3 spells CASSLEAWQRAPTDTQYF. In DNA, the CDR3 is TGTGCCAGCAGCTTAGAAGCTTGGCAAAGGGCCCCCACAGATACGCAGTATTTT. V gene TRBV11-1 combines with J gene TRBJ2-3, with D uncertain. The CDR3 loop spans 18 amino acids. V lost 1 base and J 2 bases, leaving 19 bases between the germline ends. Germline values: CDR1 SGHAT, CDR2 FQDESV (reference sequence).

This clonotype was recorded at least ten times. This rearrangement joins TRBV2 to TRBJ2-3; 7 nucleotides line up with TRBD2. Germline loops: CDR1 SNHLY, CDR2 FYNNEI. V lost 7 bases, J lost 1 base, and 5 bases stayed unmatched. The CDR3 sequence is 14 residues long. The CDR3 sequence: CASKRGEGTDTQYF. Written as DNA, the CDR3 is TGTGCCAGCAAACGGGGGGAGGGCACAGATACGCAGTATTTT.

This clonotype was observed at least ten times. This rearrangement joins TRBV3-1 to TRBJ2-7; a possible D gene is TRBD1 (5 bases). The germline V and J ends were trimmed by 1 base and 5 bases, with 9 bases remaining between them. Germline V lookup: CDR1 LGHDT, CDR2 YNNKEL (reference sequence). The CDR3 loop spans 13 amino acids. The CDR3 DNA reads TGTGCCAGCAGCCAAGTCGAAGGGGACGAGCAGTACTTC. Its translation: CASSQVEGDEQYF.

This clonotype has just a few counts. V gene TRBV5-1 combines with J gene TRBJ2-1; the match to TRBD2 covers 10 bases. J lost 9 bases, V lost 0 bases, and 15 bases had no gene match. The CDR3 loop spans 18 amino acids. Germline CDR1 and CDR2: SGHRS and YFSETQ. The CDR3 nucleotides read TGCGCCAGCAGCTTGGCCGTTAGGGGGGCTAGCGGGGGCGGTGAGCAGTTCTTC. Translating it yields CASSLAVRGASGGGEQFF. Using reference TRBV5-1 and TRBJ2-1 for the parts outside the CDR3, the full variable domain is KAGVTQTPRYLIKTRGQQVTLSCSPISGHRSVSWYQQTPGQGLQFLFEYFSETQRNKGNFPGRFSGRQFSNSRSEMNVSTLELGDSALYLCASSLAVRGASGGGEQFFGPGTRLTVL.

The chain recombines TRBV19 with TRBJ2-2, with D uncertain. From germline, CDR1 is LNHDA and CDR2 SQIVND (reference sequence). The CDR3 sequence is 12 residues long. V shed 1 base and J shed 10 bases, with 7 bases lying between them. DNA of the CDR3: TGTGCCAGTAGTATAGGCGCCTTGGAGCTGTTTTTT. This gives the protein CASSIGALELFF.

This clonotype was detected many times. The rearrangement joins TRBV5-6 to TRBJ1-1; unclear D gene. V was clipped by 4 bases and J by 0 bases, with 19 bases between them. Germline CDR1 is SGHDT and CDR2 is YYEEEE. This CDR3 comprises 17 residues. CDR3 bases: TGTGCCAGCAGCATCGTCGGGAACGGCCGCTTGAACACTGAAGCTTTCTTT. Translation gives CASSIVGNGRLNTEAFF.

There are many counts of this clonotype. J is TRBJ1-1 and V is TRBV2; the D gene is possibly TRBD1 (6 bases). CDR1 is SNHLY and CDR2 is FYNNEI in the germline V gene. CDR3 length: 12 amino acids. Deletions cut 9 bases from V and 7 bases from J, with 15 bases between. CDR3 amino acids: CASGGDRSEAFF. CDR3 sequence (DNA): TGTGCCAGTGGGGGCGACAGGAGTGAAGCTTTCTTT.

CDR3 residues: CASTITMNTEAFF. The CDR3 nucleotides read TGTGCCAGTACCATCACAATGAACACTGAAGCTTTCTTT. This chain links TRBV19 with TRBJ1-1; D gene uncertain. This CDR3 contains 13 residues. Per germline, CDR1 LNHDA and CDR2 SQIVND (reference sequence). Trimming cost V 7 bases and J 0 bases, with 9 bases left between them.

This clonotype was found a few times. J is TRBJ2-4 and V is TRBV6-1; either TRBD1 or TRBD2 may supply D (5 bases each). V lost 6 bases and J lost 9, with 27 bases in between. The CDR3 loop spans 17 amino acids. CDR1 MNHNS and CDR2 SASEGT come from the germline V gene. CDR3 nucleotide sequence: TGTGCCAGCAGAGAAATACGCTCCGGGACGGAAAAGGTCATTCAGTACTTC. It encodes CASREIRSGTEKVIQYF.